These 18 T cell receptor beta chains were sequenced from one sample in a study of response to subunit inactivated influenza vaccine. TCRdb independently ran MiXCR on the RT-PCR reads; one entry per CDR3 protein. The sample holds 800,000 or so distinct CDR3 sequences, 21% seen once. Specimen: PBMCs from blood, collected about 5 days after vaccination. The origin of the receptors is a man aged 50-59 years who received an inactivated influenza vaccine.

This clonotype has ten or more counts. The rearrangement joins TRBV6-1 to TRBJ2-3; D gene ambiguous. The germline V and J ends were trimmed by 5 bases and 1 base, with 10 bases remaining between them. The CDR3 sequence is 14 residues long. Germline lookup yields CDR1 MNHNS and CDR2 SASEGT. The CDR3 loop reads CASSPGRGTDTQYF. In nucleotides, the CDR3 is TGTGCCAGCAGTCCAGGACGGGGCACAGATACGCAGTATTTT.

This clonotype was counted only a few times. The CDR3, as DNA: TGCAGCGTTGGGGGGACTAGCAAGGGAAATGAGCAGTTCTTC. This translates into CSVGGTSKGNEQFF. The chain is built from TRBV29-1 and TRBJ2-1; TRBD2 matches 9 bases. This CDR3 has 14 residues. V shed 4 bases, J shed 7 bases, and the junction held 8 bases outside the gene matches. From germline, CDR1 is SQVTM and CDR2 ANQGSEA.

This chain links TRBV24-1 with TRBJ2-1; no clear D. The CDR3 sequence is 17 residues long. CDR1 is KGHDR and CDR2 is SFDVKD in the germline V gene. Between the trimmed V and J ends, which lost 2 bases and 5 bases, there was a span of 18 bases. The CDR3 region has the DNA TGTGCCACCAGTGATTCCTCCCTAGGCAGGTCGGACAATGAGCAGTTCTTC. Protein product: CATSDSSLGRSDNEQFF.

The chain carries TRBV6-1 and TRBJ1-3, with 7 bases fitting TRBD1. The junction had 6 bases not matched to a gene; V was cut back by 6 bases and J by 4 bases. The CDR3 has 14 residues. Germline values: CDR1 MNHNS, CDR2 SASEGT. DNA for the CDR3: TGTGCCAGCAGAAGACAGGGTACGGGAAACACCATATATTTT. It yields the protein CASRRQGTGNTIYF.

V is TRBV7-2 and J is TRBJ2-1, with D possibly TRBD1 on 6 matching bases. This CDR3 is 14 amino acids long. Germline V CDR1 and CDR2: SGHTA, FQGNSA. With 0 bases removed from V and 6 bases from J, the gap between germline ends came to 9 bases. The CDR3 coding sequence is TGTGCCAGCAGCTTAGCGGGGGCGACCAATGAGCAGTTCTTC. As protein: CASSLAGATNEQFF.

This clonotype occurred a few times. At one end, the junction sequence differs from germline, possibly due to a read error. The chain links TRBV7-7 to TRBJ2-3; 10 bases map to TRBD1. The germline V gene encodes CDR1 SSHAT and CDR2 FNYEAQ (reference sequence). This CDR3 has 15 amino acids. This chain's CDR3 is CASSAGQGLTDTQYF. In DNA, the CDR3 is TGTGCTAGCAGCGCGGGACAGGGGTTGACAGATACGCAGTATTTT. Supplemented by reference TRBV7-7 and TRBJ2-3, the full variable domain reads GAGVSQSPRYKVTKRGQDVTLRCDPISSHATLYWYQQALGQGPEFLTYFNYEAQPDKSGLPSDRFSAERPEGSISTLTIQRTEQRDSAMYRCASSAGQGLTDTQYFGPGTRLTVL.

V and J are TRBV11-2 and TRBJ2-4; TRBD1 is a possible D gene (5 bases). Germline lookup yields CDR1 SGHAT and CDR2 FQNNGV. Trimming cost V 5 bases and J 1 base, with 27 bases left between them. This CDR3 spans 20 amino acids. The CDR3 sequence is CASSPRRQRPSDTAKNIQYF. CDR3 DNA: TGTGCCAGCAGCCCAAGGAGACAGAGACCTTCAGATACGGCCAAAAACATTCAGTACTTC.

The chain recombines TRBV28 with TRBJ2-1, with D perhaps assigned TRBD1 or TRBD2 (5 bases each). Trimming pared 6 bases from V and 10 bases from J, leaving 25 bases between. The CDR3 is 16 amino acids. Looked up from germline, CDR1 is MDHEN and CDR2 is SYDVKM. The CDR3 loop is CASRSPTTAVWGEQFF. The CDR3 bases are TGTGCCAGCAGATCGCCAACCACCGCAGTTTGGGGGGAGCAGTTCTTC.

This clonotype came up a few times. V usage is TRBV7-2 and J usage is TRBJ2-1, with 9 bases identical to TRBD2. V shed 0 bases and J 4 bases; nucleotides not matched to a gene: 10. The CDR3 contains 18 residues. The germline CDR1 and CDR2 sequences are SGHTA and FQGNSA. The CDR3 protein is CASSLAGLAGFGYNEQFF. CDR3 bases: TGTGCCAGCAGCTTAGCTGGCCTAGCGGGATTCGGTTACAATGAGCAGTTCTTC.

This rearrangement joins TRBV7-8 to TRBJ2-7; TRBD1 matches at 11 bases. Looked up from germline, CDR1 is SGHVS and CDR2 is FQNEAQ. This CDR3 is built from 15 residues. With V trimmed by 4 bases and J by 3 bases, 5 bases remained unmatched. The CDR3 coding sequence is TGTGCCAGCAGCTCGCTGGGACAGGGGGGCTACGAGCAGTACTTC. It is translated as CASSSLGQGGYEQYF.

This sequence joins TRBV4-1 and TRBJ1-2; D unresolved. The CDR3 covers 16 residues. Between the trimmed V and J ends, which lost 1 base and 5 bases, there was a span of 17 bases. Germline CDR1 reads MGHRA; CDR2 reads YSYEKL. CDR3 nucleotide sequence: TGCGCCAGCAGCCAAGGGCCAAGTTTATTCCGTTATGGCTACACCTTC. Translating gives CASSQGPSLFRYGYTF.

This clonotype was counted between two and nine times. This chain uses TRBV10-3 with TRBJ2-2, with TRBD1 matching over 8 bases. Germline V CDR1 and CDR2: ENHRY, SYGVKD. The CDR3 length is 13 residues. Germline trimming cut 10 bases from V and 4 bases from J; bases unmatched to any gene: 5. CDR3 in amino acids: CATRDRSTGELFF. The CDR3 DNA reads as TGTGCCACGAGGGACAGGAGCACCGGGGAGCTGTTTTTT.

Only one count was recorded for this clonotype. The CDR3 reads CSARSLRDSQETQYF. The CDR3 nucleotides read TGCAGTGCTAGATCACTCCGGGACAGCCAAGAGACCCAGTACTTC. The chain couples TRBV20-1 to TRBJ2-5; TRBD1 matches at 7 bases. The germline gives CDR1 DFQATT, CDR2 SNEGSKA (reference sequence). Trimming cost V 2 bases and J 1 base; bases outside gene matches: 7. CDR3 length equals 15 residues.

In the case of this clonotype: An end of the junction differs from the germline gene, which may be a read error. For the CDR3, the DNA is TGTGCTAGCAGCTTAAACAGCCACAATGAGCAGTTCTTC. It codes for CASSLNSHNEQFF. The chain carries TRBV7-7 and TRBJ2-1; D not resolved. Germline V CDR1 and CDR2: SSHAT, FNYEAQ (reference sequence). CDR3 size: 13 residues.

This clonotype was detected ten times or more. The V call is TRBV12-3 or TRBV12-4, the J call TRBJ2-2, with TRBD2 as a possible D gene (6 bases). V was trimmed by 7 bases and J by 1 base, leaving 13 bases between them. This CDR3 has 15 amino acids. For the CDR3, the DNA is TGTGCCAGCAATTTGGAGGGACTGAACACCGGGGAGCTGTTTTTT. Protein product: CASNLEGLNTGELFF.

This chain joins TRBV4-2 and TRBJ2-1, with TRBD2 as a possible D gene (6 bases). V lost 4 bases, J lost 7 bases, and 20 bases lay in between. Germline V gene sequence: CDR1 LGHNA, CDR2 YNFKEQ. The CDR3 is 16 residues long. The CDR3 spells CASSLNSPGDWNEQFF. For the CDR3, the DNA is TGTGCCAGCAGCCTAAATAGCCCGGGGGATTGGAATGAGCAGTTCTTC.

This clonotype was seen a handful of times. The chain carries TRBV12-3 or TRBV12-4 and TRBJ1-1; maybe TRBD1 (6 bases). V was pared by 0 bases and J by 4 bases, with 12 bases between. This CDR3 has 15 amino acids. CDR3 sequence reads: CASSLAGADSTEAFF. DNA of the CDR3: TGTGCCAGCAGTTTAGCTGGGGCGGACAGCACTGAAGCTTTCTTT.

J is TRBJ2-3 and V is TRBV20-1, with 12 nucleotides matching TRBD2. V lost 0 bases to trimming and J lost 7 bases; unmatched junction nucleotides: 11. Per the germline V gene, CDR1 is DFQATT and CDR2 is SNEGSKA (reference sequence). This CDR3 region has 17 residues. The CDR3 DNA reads TGCAGTGCTAGAGATCCTTGGTCTAGCGGGAGGGTAAATACGCAGTATTTT. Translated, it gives CSARDPWSSGRVNTQYF.